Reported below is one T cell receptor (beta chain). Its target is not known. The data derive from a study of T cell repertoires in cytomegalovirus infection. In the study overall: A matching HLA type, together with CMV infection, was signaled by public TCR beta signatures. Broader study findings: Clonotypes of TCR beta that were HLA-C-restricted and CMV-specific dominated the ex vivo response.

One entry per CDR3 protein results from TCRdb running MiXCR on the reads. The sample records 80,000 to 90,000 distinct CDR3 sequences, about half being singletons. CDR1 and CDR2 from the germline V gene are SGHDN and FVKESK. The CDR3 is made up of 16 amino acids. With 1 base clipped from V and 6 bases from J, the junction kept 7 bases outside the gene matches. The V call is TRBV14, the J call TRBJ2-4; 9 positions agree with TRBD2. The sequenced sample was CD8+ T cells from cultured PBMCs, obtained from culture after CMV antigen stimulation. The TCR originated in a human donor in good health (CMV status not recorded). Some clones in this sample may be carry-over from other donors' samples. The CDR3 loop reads CASSQALAGVSNIQYF. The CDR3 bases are TGTGCCAGCAGCCAAGCACTAGCGGGCGTTTCAAACATTCAGTACTTC.